This T cell receptor beta chain was retrieved from a study of blood T cell repertoires in COVID-19. Study context: There were acute and convalescent COVID-19 samples, and they came from the United States, Italy and Spain. T cells, B-cell-depleted T cells, or PBMCs provided the cDNA or gDNA that served as material.

Authors' methods: Reference gene primer amplification gave estimated nucleated cell counts. Using immunoSEQ multiplex PCR, the repertoire was profiled, and TCRdb retains in-frame clones only, with some absent. Clone size and V and J calls were adopted from that table, with D and trimming inferred from the DNA. The data hold about 300,000 clones, with about 87% observed a single time. Trimming removed 4 bases at V and 4 bases at J, with 10 bases between. The CDR3 covers 14 residues. Germline assignment: CDR1 LNHDA and CDR2 SQIVND (reference sequence). Sequencing was performed on peripheral blood. The chain links TRBV19 to TRBJ2-2; TRBD2 might be the D (6 bases). The sequence was obtained from a woman aged 25-40 years who had recovered from COVID-19. DNA of the CDR3: TGTGCCAGTAGTAAGGTCGGGGGCACCGGGGAGCTGTTTTTT. This codes for CASSKVGGTGELFF.